This TCR beta chain was captured in a study of T cell repertoires in cytomegalovirus infection. General study points: Clonotypes of TCR beta that were HLA-C-restricted and CMV-specific dominated the ex vivo response. Of the TCR beta families, the public ones yielded a cumulative frequency that identified carriers of CMV plus the relevant HLA.

TCRdb re-analysed the reads in MiXCR, keeping a single row per CDR3 protein. This sample carries fewer than 300,000 distinct CDR3 sequences, 20% to 30% of them seen once, and the ten largest clones take around 14%. Comment on this clonotype: Its target is unknown.

V dropped 3 bases and J dropped 1; count of bases not matched to a gene: 3. The CDR3 length is 15 residues. Germline loops: CDR1 SEHNR, CDR2 FQNEAQ (reference sequence). Material for sequencing was PBMCs. The TCR was taken from a human donor in good health (CMV status not recorded). Some clones in this sample may be carry-over from other donors' samples. The V gene is TRBV7-9, the J gene TRBJ2-3, with 8 nucleotides matching TRBD2. The CDR3 DNA follows: TGTGCCAGCAGCTTCATGGGACTAGGCACAGATACGCAGTATTTT. It specifies CASSFMGLGTDTQYF.